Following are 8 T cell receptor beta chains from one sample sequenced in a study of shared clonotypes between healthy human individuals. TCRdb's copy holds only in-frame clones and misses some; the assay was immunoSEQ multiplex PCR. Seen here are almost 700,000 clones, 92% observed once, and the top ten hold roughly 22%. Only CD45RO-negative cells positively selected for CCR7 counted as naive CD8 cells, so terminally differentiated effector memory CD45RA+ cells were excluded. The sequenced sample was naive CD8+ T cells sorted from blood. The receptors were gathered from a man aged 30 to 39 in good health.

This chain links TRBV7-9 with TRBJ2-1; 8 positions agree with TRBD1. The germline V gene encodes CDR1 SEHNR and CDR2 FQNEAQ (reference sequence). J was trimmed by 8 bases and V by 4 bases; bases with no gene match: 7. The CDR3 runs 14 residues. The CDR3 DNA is TGTGCCAGCAGCTCCTACGACAGGGGATATGAGCAGTTCTTC. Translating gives CASSSYDRGYEQFF.

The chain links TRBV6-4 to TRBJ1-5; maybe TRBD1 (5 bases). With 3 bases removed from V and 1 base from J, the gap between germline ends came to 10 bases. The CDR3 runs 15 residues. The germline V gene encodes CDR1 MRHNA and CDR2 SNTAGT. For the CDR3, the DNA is TGTGCCAGCAGTGAGGGTGCAGGGAGCAATCAGCCCCAGCATTTT. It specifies CASSEGAGSNQPQHF.

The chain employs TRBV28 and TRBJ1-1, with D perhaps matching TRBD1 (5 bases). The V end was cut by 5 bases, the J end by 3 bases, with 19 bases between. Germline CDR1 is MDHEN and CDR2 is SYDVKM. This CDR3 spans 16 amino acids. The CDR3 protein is CASSRQRFRDDTEAFF. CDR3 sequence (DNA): TGTGCCAGCAGTCGACAACGGTTCAGGGACGACACTGAAGCTTTCTTT.

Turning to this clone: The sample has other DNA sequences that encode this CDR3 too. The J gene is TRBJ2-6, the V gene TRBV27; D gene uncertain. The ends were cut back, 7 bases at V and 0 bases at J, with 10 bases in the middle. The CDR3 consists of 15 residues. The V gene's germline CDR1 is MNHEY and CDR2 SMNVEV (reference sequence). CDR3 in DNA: TGTGCCAGCACCTCAGGAGCCTCTGGGGCCAACGTCCTGACTTTC. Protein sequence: CASTSGASGANVLTF.

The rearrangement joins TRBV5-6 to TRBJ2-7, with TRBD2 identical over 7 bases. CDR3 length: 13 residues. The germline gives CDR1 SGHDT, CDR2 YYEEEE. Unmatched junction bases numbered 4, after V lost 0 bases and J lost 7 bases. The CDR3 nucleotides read TGTGCCAGCAGCTTGGGACTAGCTTGGGAGCAGTACTTC. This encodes CASSLGLAWEQYF. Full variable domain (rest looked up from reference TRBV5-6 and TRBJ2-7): DAGVTQSPTHLIKTRGQQVTLRCSPKSGHDTVSWYQQALGQGPQFIFQYYEEEERQRGNFPDRFSGHQFPNYSSELNVNALLLGDSALYLCASSLGLAWEQYFGPGTRLTVT.

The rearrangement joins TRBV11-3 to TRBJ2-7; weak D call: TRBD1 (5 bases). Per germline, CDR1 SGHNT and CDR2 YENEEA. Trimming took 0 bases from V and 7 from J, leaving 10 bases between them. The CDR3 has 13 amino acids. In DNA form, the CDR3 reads TGTGCCAGCAGCTTAGACCAGGGAAGAGAGCAGTACTTC. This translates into CASSLDQGREQYF.

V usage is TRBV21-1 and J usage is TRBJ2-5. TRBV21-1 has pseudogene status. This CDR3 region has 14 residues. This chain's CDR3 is CASSFRAAPRAQYF. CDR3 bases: TGTGCCAGCAGCTTTAGGGCCGCACCTAGGGCCCAGTACTTC.

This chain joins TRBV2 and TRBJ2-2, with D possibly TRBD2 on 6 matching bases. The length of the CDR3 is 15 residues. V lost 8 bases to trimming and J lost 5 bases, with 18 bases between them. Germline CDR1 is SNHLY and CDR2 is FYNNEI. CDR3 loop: CASPDPLGGTGELFF. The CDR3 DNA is TGTGCCAGCCCCGACCCGCTAGGAGGGACCGGGGAGCTGTTTTTT. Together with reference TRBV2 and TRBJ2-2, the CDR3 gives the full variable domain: EPEVTQTPSHQVTQMGQEVILRCVPISNHLYFYWYRQILGQKVEFLVSFYNNEISEKSEIFDDQFSVERPDGSNFTLKIRSTKLEDSAMYFCASPDPLGGTGELFFGEGSRLTVL.